Listed below are T cell receptor beta chains from one sample, sequenced in a study of shared clonotypes between healthy human individuals. Repertoires were generated with immunoSEQ multiplex PCR, while TCRdb's copy carries only in-frame clones and drops some. The data show some 1 million clones, around 76% seen once. Sequencing was done on a sample of memory CD4+ T cells sorted from blood. These receptors were collected from a man younger than 30 in good health. CDR3s include the opening cysteine and the closing phenylalanine or tryptophan. A D gene is named only where the DNA matches it firmly. Clone size is shown for a subset of rows, as once, few, many or a class of expanded clone.

v_call,d_call,clone_size,j_call,cdr3_aa,cdr3_nt
TRBV6-5,TRBD1,NA,TRBJ1-2,CASSYVRTGDYGYTF,TGTGCCAGCAGTTACGTAAGGACAGGGGACTATGGCTACACCTTC
TRBV2,NA,NA,TRBJ1-1,CASLLEATNEAFF,TGTGCCAGTTTATTGGAGGCGACGAATGAAGCTTTCTTT
TRBV29-1,NA,NA,TRBJ2-5,CSVDLALTGETQYF,TGCAGCGTCGACCTAGCGCTCACGGGAGAGACCCAGTACTTC
TRBV5-1,NA,NA,TRBJ2-2,CASSFGQNTGELFF,TGCGCCAGCAGCTTTGGACAAAACACCGGGGAGCTGTTTTTT
TRBV27,NA,NA,TRBJ1-1,CASSLRGMNTEAFF,TGTGCCAGCAGTTTGAGGGGCATGAACACTGAAGCTTTCTTT
TRBV19,TRBD1,NA,TRBJ2-2,CASSRLLGQGGTGELFF,TGTGCCAGTAGTAGACTCCTGGGACAGGGGGGTACCGGGGAGCTGTTTTTT
TRBV5-1,NA,NA,TRBJ2-3,CASSFTGRGQDTQYF,TGCGCCAGCAGCTTCACAGGGAGGGGTCAAGATACGCAGTATTTT
TRBV19,NA,NA,TRBJ2-5,CASSIRGETQYF,TGTGCCAGTAGTATCAGGGGAGAGACCCAGTACTTC
TRBV5-6,NA,once,TRBJ2-3,CASSWGVNTDTQYF,TGTGCCAGCAGCTGGGGGGTGAACACAGATACGCAGTATTTT
TRBV7-2,TRBD2,NA,TRBJ2-3,CASSLRTSGATGPDTQYF,TGTGCCAGCAGCCTCCGGACTAGCGGGGCAACGGGCCCAGATACGCAGTATTTT
TRBV7-2,TRBD2,NA,TRBJ2-1,CASSSQGGWSNEQFF,TGTGCCAGCAGCTCCCAGGGAGGGTGGTCCAATGAGCAGTTCTTC
TRBV6-1,NA,NA,TRBJ1-5,CASNPTRNSNQPQHF,TGTGCCAGCAATCCGACAAGAAATAGCAATCAGCCCCAGCATTTT
TRBV30,NA,NA,TRBJ1-2,CAWSVGPGYGYTF,TGTGCCTGGAGTGTTGGTCCAGGCTATGGCTACACCTTC
TRBV14,NA,few,TRBJ2-1,CASSQVYNEQFF,TGTGCCAGCAGCCAAGTCTACAATGAGCAGTTCTTC
TRBV4-3,NA,NA,TRBJ2-1,CASSQGHREGNEQFF,TGCGCCAGCAGCCAGGGACACCGAGAAGGCAATGAGCAGTTCTTC
TRBV7-9,NA,NA,TRBJ2-5,CASSLVLGGETQYF,TGTGCCAGCAGCTTAGTACTTGGAGGTGAGACCCAGTACTTC
TRBV2,NA,NA,TRBJ2-7,CASSRWEIYEQYF,TGTGCCAGCAGTCGCTGGGAGATCTACGAGCAGTACTTC
TRBV18,NA,NA,TRBJ2-7,CASSPGDYEQYF,TGTGCCAGCTCACCAGGAGACTACGAGCAGTACTTC
TRBV14,NA,once,TRBJ2-1,CASSPQGRNEQFF,TGTGCCAGCAGCCCACAGGGTCGTAATGAGCAGTTCTTC
TRBV28,NA,NA,TRBJ2-3,CASSLPRTDTQYF,TGTGCCAGCAGTTTGCCCCGCACAGATACGCAGTATTTT
TRBV19,TRBD1,NA,TRBJ1-5,CASSISTGGIGQPQHF,TGTGCCAGTAGTATTTCGACAGGGGGCATTGGTCAGCCCCAGCATTTT
TRBV9,TRBD2,NA,TRBJ2-2,CASSGETSGLGATGELFF,TGTGCCAGCAGCGGAGAGACTAGCGGGTTAGGGGCCACCGGGGAGCTGTTTTTT
TRBV5-1,TRBD1,few,TRBJ1-6,CASSLDGQGGPPLHF,TGCGCCAGCAGCTTGGATGGACAGGGCGGACCACCCCTCCACTTT
TRBV19,TRBD1,NA,TRBJ1-5,CASIPTGVGNQPQHF,TGTGCCAGTATCCCGACAGGGGTGGGCAATCAGCCCCAGCATTTT
TRBV5-6,NA,NA,TRBJ2-5,CASSFLYQETQYF,TGTGCCAGCAGCTTCCTGTACCAAGAGACCCAGTACTTC